These 31 T cell receptor beta chains came from one sample sequenced in a study of OX40 agonist ivuxolimab in advanced cancers. Repertoires were generated with immunoSEQ multiplex PCR, while TCRdb's copy carries only in-frame clones and drops some. The data show tens of thousands of clones, around 88% seen once. Sequenced here: CD4+ or CD8+ T cells sorted from blood, sampled in a trial of the OX40 agonist ivuxolimab. These receptors all come from an adult with an advanced solid tumor such as melanoma, head and neck, liver or kidney cancer.

The chain combines TRBV28 with TRBJ2-6; D might be TRBD2 (5 bases). From germline, CDR1 is MDHEN and CDR2 SYDVKM. The CDR3 extends over 18 amino acids. Trimming left V 5 bases short and J 5 bases short, with 22 bases between. The CDR3 bases are TGTGCCAGCAGTGAGCGGCGCTTGACACAAAGTCGGGCCAACGTCCTGACTTTC. Amino acids: CASSERRLTQSRANVLTF.

The rearrangement joins TRBV7-9 to TRBJ2-5; no clear D gene. The length of the CDR3 is 12 residues. Germline V lookup: CDR1 SEHNR, CDR2 FQNEAQ (reference sequence). Trimming took 6 bases from V and 2 from J, leaving 7 bases between them. The CDR3 coding sequence is TGTGCCAGCAGTGGGCCGCAAGAGACCCAGTACTTC. Translating gives CASSGPQETQYF.

The V and J genes are TRBV19 and TRBJ1-1, with D perhaps matching TRBD1 (6 bases). Trimming stripped 2 bases from V and 4 bases from J, with 8 bases between. Per the germline V gene, CDR1 is LNHDA and CDR2 is SQIVND (reference sequence). There are 13 residues in the CDR3. CDR3 amino acids: CASSIRGGTEAFF. CDR3 DNA sequence: TGTGCCAGTAGTATAAGGGGGGGCACTGAAGCTTTCTTT.

This chain links TRBV7-9 with TRBJ1-1, with TRBD1 as a possible D gene (6 bases). Trimming cost V 7 bases and J 2 bases, with 17 bases left between them. Germline V gives CDR1 SEHNR, CDR2 FQNEAQ (reference sequence). CDR3 length equals 15 residues. Written as DNA, the CDR3 is TGTGCCAGCACTCCCCGGGAGGGGGAAAACACTGAAGCTTTCTTT. As protein: CASTPREGENTEAFF.

This clone appeared once. The rearrangement joins TRBV6-6 to TRBJ1-1, with D perhaps TRBD1 (6 bases). The CDR3 has 15 residues. V was pared by 0 bases and J by 1 base, with 9 bases between. CDR1 is MNHNY, CDR2 SVGAGI, per germline (reference sequence). The CDR3 nucleotides are TGTGCCAGCAGTTACTCGAGGGGACAGAACACTGAAGCTTTCTTT. The encoded protein is CASSYSRGQNTEAFF.

The chain carries TRBV10-3 and TRBJ1-1, with 9 bases aligning to TRBD1. Trimming cost V 10 bases and J 5 bases; bases outside gene matches: 8. Germline values: CDR1 ENHRY, CDR2 SYGVKD. The length of the CDR3 is 13 residues. CDR3 sequence: CASEQGAGTEAFF. CDR3 DNA sequence: TGTGCCAGCGAACAGGGGGCAGGGACTGAAGCTTTCTTT.

This chain connects TRBV10-3 to TRBJ2-7; 10 bases are a match to TRBD1. This CDR3 has 15 amino acids. CDR1 and CDR2 from the germline V gene are ENHRY and SYGVKD. With 3 bases clipped from V and 5 bases from J, the junction kept 7 bases outside the gene matches. The CDR3 sequence is CAISDLDRGLNEQYF. The CDR3 region has the DNA TGTGCCATCAGTGACCTAGACAGGGGGCTAAACGAGCAGTACTTC.

V gene TRBV7-9 combines with J gene TRBJ1-4; unclear D gene. Germline V gene sequence: CDR1 SEHNR, CDR2 FQNEAQ (reference sequence). The CDR3 is 16 amino acids. V lost 2 bases, J lost 6 bases, and 16 bases lay in between. The CDR3 is CASSLRGSVGDEKLFF. The DNA of the CDR3 is TGTGCCAGCAGCTTAAGAGGATCGGTCGGGGATGAAAAACTGTTTTTT.

The chain combines TRBV6-5 with TRBJ2-1, with a possible D match to TRBD2 (5 bases). With 6 bases removed from V and 6 bases from J, the gap between germline ends came to 12 bases. Germline CDR1 and CDR2: MNHEY and SVGAGI. The CDR3 has 13 amino acids. The DNA of the CDR3 is TGTGCCAGCAGACTAGGTTATCGCAATGAGCAGTTCTTC. This sequence encodes CASRLGYRNEQFF.

The genes are TRBV12-1 and TRBJ2-5; the listed D gene, TRBD2, was not tested against the DNA. TRBV12-1 has pseudogene status. The CDR3 covers 18 residues. The CDR3 coding sequence is TGTGCCAGCAGCTTTGCCGACCTCGATGGACTAGCGAGAGAGACCCAGTACTTC. This codes for CASSFADLDGLARETQYF.

The chain couples TRBV5-8 to TRBJ2-5, with TRBD1 as a possible D gene (6 bases). The CDR3 has 14 amino acids. The ends were cut back, 4 bases at V and 1 base at J, with 11 bases in the middle. Germline lookup yields CDR1 SGHTS and CDR2 YDEGEE. CDR3: CASSQTDSQETQYF. The CDR3 bases are TGTGCCAGCAGCCAAACGGACAGCCAAGAGACCCAGTACTTC.

V and J are TRBV18 and TRBJ1-1; no firm D call. Germline CDR1 is KGHSH and CDR2 is LQKENI. CDR3 length: 12 amino acids. V dropped 4 bases and J dropped 1 base, with 4 bases sitting between them. DNA for the CDR3: TGTGCCAGCTCACTGTCGAACACTGAAGCTTTCTTT. Encoded protein: CASSLSNTEAFF.

This rearrangement joins TRBV7-2 to TRBJ2-7; D is unclear. The CDR3 totals 11 residues. V lost 2 bases to trimming and J lost 6 bases, with 5 bases between them. The germline V gene encodes CDR1 SGHTA and CDR2 FQGNSA. The CDR3 reads CASSLNGEQYF. In DNA form, the CDR3 reads TGTGCCAGCAGCTTAAACGGCGAGCAGTACTTC.

The V and J genes are TRBV28 and TRBJ1-2; 8 positions agree with TRBD1. The CDR3 covers 13 residues. CDR1 is MDHEN, CDR2 SYDVKM, per germline. This CDR3 is CATARQGMGGYTF. In DNA, the CDR3 is TGTGCGACAGCACGACAGGGGATGGGGGGCTACACCTTC.

CDR3 bases: TGTGCCAGCTCACGAGGGGCAGGCGAAGACTCCTACGAGCAGTACTTC. Residues: CASSRGAGEDSYEQYF. The chain joins TRBV7-9 to TRBJ2-7; D tentatively fits TRBD1 or TRBD2 (5 bases each). Germline CDR1 and CDR2: SEHNR and FQNEAQ (reference sequence). The CDR3 contains 16 residues. Trimming took off 8 bases at V and 0 bases at J, with 20 bases between the two ends.

This chain joins TRBV11-2 and TRBJ2-6; D gene uncertain. This CDR3 is built from 17 residues. Per germline, CDR1 SGHAT and CDR2 FQNNGV. With 5 bases removed from V and 2 bases from J, the gap between germline ends came to 16 bases. The CDR3 sequence: CASSPPHWEAGANVLTF. CDR3 bases: TGTGCCAGCAGCCCACCCCATTGGGAAGCTGGGGCCAACGTCCTGACTTTC.

Concerning this clone: Other DNA sequences in the sample encode the same CDR3. The rearrangement uses TRBV9 and TRBJ2-2; D unclear. The CDR3 consists of 14 residues. Trimming removed 0 bases from V and 3 bases from J, with 6 bases in between. Germline CDR1 and CDR2: SGDLS and YYNGEE. The CDR3, as DNA: TGTGCCAGCAGCGTAGAAGGGTACACCGGGGAGCTGTTTTTT. It is translated as CASSVEGYTGELFF.

The V call is TRBV9, the J call TRBJ1-2; 7 bases match TRBD1. The germline CDR1 and CDR2 sequences are SGDLS and YYNGEE. The CDR3 is 13 residues long. V shed 3 bases, J shed 7 bases, and the junction held 6 bases outside the gene matches. The CDR3 reads CASSGDREPGYTF. Written as DNA, the CDR3 is TGTGCCAGCAGCGGCGACAGGGAGCCTGGCTACACCTTC.

The CDR3 DNA reads TGTGCCAGCAGTTTATTGGGGGGGGTCTACAATGAGCAGTTCTTC. Translating gives CASSLLGGVYNEQFF. The J gene is TRBJ2-1, the V gene TRBV27; 7 nucleotides line up with TRBD2. After removal of 1 base from V and 3 bases from J, the junction contained 3 bases not matched to a gene. The V gene's germline CDR1 is MNHEY and CDR2 SMNVEV (reference sequence). CDR3 length equals 15 residues.

V is TRBV7-8 and J is TRBJ2-1; tentatively, D is TRBD2 (6 bases). Germline CDR1 and CDR2: SGHVS and FQNEAQ. The CDR3 is made up of 15 amino acids. Trimming took 8 bases from V and 6 from J, leaving 20 bases between them. Here the CDR3 reads CASAPAGTNFNEQFF. As DNA, the CDR3 is TGTGCCAGCGCCCCCGCGGGGACGAATTTCAATGAGCAGTTCTTC.

The chain employs TRBV7-2 and TRBJ1-1, with 8 bases lining up with TRBD1. V was clipped by 5 bases and J by 5 bases; unmatched bases: 13. This CDR3 is built from 16 residues. CDR1 SGHTA and CDR2 FQGNSA come from the germline V gene. This CDR3 is CASSITPGGADTEAFF. The CDR3 DNA is TGTGCCAGCAGCATTACCCCAGGGGGCGCGGATACTGAAGCTTTCTTT. The full variable domain, with the rest looked up from reference TRBV7-2 and TRBJ1-1, is GAGVSQSPSNKVTEKGKDVELRCDPISGHTALYWYRQSLGQGLEFLIYFQGNSAPDKSGLPSDRFSAERTGGSVSTLTIQRTQQEDSAVYLCASSITPGGADTEAFFGQGTRLTVV.

The rearrangement links TRBV7-9 to TRBJ2-2; D uncertain. V was cut by 1 base and J by 4 bases, with 19 bases left in between. Germline values: CDR1 SEHNR, CDR2 FQNEAQ (reference sequence). The CDR3 extends over 18 amino acids. CDR3 sequence reads: CASSLGQTDAGVTGELFF. DNA of the CDR3: TGTGCCAGCAGCTTAGGGCAGACGGATGCTGGGGTCACCGGGGAGCTGTTTTTT.

V is TRBV6-1 and J is TRBJ2-1; D is perhaps TRBD1 (5 bases). CDR1 is MNHNS, CDR2 SASEGT, per germline. V gave up 1 base and J gave up 0 bases, with 10 bases separating them. The CDR3 covers 16 residues. The DNA of the CDR3 is TGTGCCAGCAGTGAAGTGGCAGGGTTCTCCTACAATGAGCAGTTCTTC. Residues: CASSEVAGFSYNEQFF.

The V and J genes are TRBV9 and TRBJ2-3; 7 nucleotides line up with TRBD2. The CDR3 sequence is 14 residues long. The J segment lost 2 bases and the V segment lost 2 bases, leaving 2 bases of the junction unmatched. From germline, CDR1 is SGDLS and CDR2 YYNGEE. In DNA form, the CDR3 reads TGTGCCAGCAGCGTTGGGGGGGACACAGATACGCAGTATTTT. Its protein is CASSVGGDTDTQYF.

The chain joins TRBV7-9 to TRBJ1-2; 7 positions match TRBD1. J gave up 6 bases and V 5 bases, and 12 bases lay outside the gene matches. In germline, CDR1 is SEHNR, CDR2 FQNEAQ (reference sequence). The CDR3 totals 15 residues. The CDR3 reads CASSQLGGAGNGYTF. The CDR3 region has the DNA TGTGCCAGCAGCCAACTAGGGGGCGCCGGTAATGGCTACACCTTC.

CDR3 DNA sequence: TGTGCCAGCAGTTTAACTGGCTATAGCAATCAGCCCCAGCATTTT. Translation: CASSLTGYSNQPQHF. The chain joins TRBV27 to TRBJ1-5; unclear D gene. CDR3 length: 15 residues. The germline V gene has CDR1 MNHEY and CDR2 SMNVEV (reference sequence). The V and J ends lost 2 bases and 0 bases respectively, with 8 bases between them.

The chain joins TRBV6-1 to TRBJ2-5; D is perhaps TRBD2 (5 bases). There are 15 residues in the CDR3. From germline, CDR1 is MNHNS and CDR2 SASEGT. Trimming cost V 1 base and J 5 bases, with 14 bases left between them. CDR3 DNA: TGTGCCAGCAGTGAAGACCCGGGGAGAATTGAGACCCAGTACTTC. It is translated as CASSEDPGRIETQYF.

DNA of the CDR3: TGTGCCAGCAGTTCCGGGGTAAGCTCCTACGAGCAGTACTTC. This encodes CASSSGVSSYEQYF. The chain joins TRBV27 to TRBJ2-7, with a possible D match to TRBD2 (5 bases). The CDR3 runs to 14 residues. Trimming pared 4 bases from V and 0 bases from J, leaving 10 bases between. From germline, CDR1 is MNHEY and CDR2 SMNVEV (reference sequence).

In this sample, this clone turned up once. The chain is built from TRBV29-1 and TRBJ2-7, with D possibly matching TRBD1 (6 bases). The germline gives CDR1 SQVTM, CDR2 ANQGSEA. Trimming took 0 bases from V and 0 from J, leaving 6 bases between them. This CDR3 is 13 amino acids long. The CDR3 reads CSVEEDSSYEQYF. For the CDR3, the DNA is TGCAGCGTTGAAGAGGACAGCTCCTACGAGCAGTACTTC.

This clone appeared a few times. The CDR3 DNA follows: TGTGCCAGCAGCTTAGTTCGGGGTGAGCAGTTCTTC. It is translated as CASSLVRGEQFF. The rearrangement uses TRBV11-3 and TRBJ2-1; D may be TRBD2 (5 bases). Germline assignment: CDR1 SGHNT and CDR2 YENEEA. The V end was cut by 1 base, the J end by 9 bases, with 7 bases between. This CDR3 is 12 amino acids long.

The V gene is TRBV6-1, the J gene TRBJ1-1, with D possibly being TRBD1 (6 bases). Germline V lookup: CDR1 MNHNS, CDR2 SASEGT. The ends were cut back, 6 bases at V and 7 bases at J, with 15 bases in the middle. This CDR3 is built from 13 residues. The CDR3 loop reads CASSSTGAGEAFF. CDR3 nucleotide sequence: TGTGCCAGCAGCTCGACAGGAGCCGGTGAAGCTTTCTTT.